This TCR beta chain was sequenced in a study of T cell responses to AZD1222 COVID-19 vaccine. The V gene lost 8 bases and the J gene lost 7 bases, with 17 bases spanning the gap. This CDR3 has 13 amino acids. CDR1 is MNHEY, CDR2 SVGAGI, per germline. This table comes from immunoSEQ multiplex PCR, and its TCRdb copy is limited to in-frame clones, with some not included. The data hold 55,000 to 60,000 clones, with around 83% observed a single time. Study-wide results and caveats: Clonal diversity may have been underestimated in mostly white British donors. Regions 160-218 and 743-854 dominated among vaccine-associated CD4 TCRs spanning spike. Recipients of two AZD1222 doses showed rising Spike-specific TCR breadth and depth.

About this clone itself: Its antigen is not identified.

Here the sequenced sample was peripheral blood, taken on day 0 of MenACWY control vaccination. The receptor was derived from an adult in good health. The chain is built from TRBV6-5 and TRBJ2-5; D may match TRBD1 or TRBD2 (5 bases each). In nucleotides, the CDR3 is TGTGCCAGCGAAAGCGTGGGACCTCGGACCCAGTACTTC. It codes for CASESVGPRTQYF.